In this sample, the clone carrying this TCR beta chain turned up once. Its target is not known. These data come from a study of shared clonotypes between healthy human individuals. Points from the study as a whole: Rarefaction indicated that sorted-subset sequencing remained incomplete although depth was large. Memory subsets generally showed lower estimated richness than naive subsets.

The J segment lost 0 bases and the V segment lost 8 bases, leaving 0 bases of the junction unmatched. The germline V gene has CDR1 LNHDA and CDR2 SQIVND (reference sequence). The CDR3 is 14 amino acids. Sorted-subset replicate PCR reactions contained roughly 190 ng DNA, corresponding to about 30,000 T cell genomes. The data were produced by immunoSEQ multiplex PCR, yet TCRdb's version contains in-frame clones alone and is incomplete. Of 950,000 to 1,100,000 clones listed, around 74% were seen once; the top ten hold 1.4% to 1.5%. Splitting of CD4+ cells produced CD45RA+ naive and CD45RA-negative memory subsets.

The receptor comes from a man younger than 35 in good health. The sample was memory CD4+ T cells sorted from blood. This sample's subset: CD45RA-negative fraction. This rearrangement joins TRBV19 to TRBJ2-4; TRBD2 matches at 11 bases. CDR3 loop: CASGLAGAKNIQYF. DNA for the CDR3: TGTGCCAGTGGACTAGCGGGAGCCAAAAACATTCAGTACTTC.